A single sample gave rise to the 16 T cell receptor beta chains below, sequenced in a study of T cells in Graves' hyperthyroidism and ophthalmopathy. Amplification yielded TCR beta CDR3 regions, with RNA transcripts as the source. Primed by the HTBI set, a first-round RT-PCR was run on the TCR CDR3. Each CDR3 protein gets one entry after TCRdb re-called the multiplex PCR reads with MiXCR. The table includes 350,000 or so distinct CDR3 sequences, about a sixth detected once. Source material: blood. All receptors come from a woman aged 25 to 39 with Graves' hyperthyroidism that later progressed to Graves' ophthalmopathy.

This clonotype appeared many times. The V and J genes are TRBV28 and TRBJ1-1; TRBD1 might be the D (5 bases). V was shortened by 2 bases and J by 6 bases, with 13 bases between the two germline ends. The CDR3 has 14 amino acids. Germline V gene lookup returns CDR1 MDHEN and CDR2 SYDVKM. The chain's CDR3 is CASSLLGTGAEAFF. In nucleotides, the CDR3 is TGTGCCAGCAGTTTACTCGGTACGGGGGCTGAAGCTTTCTTT.

Regarding this clonotype: Since a much larger clone is just one base distant, this may be a read error. Without the conserved terminal phenylalanine or tryptophan, this CDR3 likely stems from a read error. The DNA is left out, because the CDR3 cannot be placed on it with certainty; the CDR3 is given as TCRdb lists it. This sequence joins TRBV7-2 and TRBJ1-1; the table's D call, TRBD1, was not checked against the DNA. Germline V lookup: CDR1 SGHTA, CDR2 FQGNSA. The CDR3 is made up of 14 amino acids, end residues included. The CDR3 spells CASVRGGQETEACL.

This clonotype was seen only a few times. With a much larger clone just one base away, this may be a read error. The V call is TRBV11-3, the J call TRBJ2-7; 10 positions match TRBD1. Per the germline V gene, CDR1 is SGHNT and CDR2 is YENEEA. This CDR3 is built from 15 residues. CDR3 coding DNA: TGTGCCAGCAGCCCGGACCGGGACAGGGGCTACGAGCAGTGCTTC. Amino acids: CASSPDRDRGYEQCF.

This clonotype was detected ten times or more. This sequence joins TRBV6-1 and TRBJ1-2, with TRBD1 matching over 7 bases. J lost 4 bases, V lost 5 bases, and 7 bases had no gene match. CDR1 is MNHNS and CDR2 is SASEGT in the germline V gene. The CDR3 contains 14 residues. CDR3 residues: CASSQSRDSYGYTF. The CDR3, as DNA: TGTGCCAGCAGTCAGTCCCGGGACAGCTATGGCTACACCTTC.

This clonotype was picked up many times. This chain uses TRBV7-9 with TRBJ2-1; D possibly uses TRBD1 or TRBD2 (5 bases each). The germline gives CDR1 SEHNR, CDR2 FQNEAQ (reference sequence). This CDR3 is 15 amino acids long. Deletions cut 7 bases from V and 7 bases from J, with 20 bases between. The CDR3 spells CASTSTFGGNNEQFF. The DNA of the CDR3 is TGTGCCAGCACCTCCACCTTTGGGGGAAATAATGAGCAGTTCTTC.

This clonotype was seen many times. The CDR3 loop is CAWSDTRGSGRFETQYF. CDR3 bases: TGTGCCTGGAGTGATACCCGGGGTAGCGGGAGATTCGAGACCCAGTACTTC. V gene TRBV30 combines with J gene TRBJ2-5, with 9 bases fitting TRBD2. J lost 5 bases, V lost 1 base, and 14 bases had no gene match. Germline CDR1 and CDR2: GTSNPN and SVGIG (reference sequence). This CDR3 has 17 residues. Combining the CDR3 with reference TRBV30 and TRBJ2-5 gives the whole variable domain SQTIHQWPATLVQPVGSPLSLECTVEGTSNPNLYWYRQAAGRGLQLLFYSVGIGQISSEVPQNLSASRPQDRQFILSSKKLLLSDSGFYLCAWSDTRGSGRFETQYFGPGTRLLVL.

This clonotype was seen more than once but under ten times. The chain has TRBV3-1 and TRBJ1-6; TRBD1 agrees at 7 bases. This CDR3 is built from 16 residues. V lost 0 bases and J lost 8; bases outside the gene matches: 7. Looked up from germline, CDR1 is LGHDT and CDR2 is YNNKEL (reference sequence). CDR3 sequence (DNA): TGTGCCAGCAGCCAAGACCAGGGACAGTTCCATTCACCCCTCCACTTT. Translation gives CASSQDQGQFHSPLHF. The variable domain in full, with the rest retrieved from reference TRBV3-1 and TRBJ1-6, is DTAVSQTPKYLVTQMGNDKSIKCEQNLGHDTMYWYKQDSKKFLKIMFSYNNKELIINETVPNRFSPKSPDKAHLNLHINSLELGDSAVYFCASSQDQGQFHSPLHFGNGTRLTVT.

This clonotype appeared many times. The chain has TRBV11-2 and TRBJ2-2; the match to TRBD1 covers 11 bases. With V trimmed by 5 bases and J by 0 bases, 8 bases remained unmatched. The V gene's germline CDR1 is SGHAT and CDR2 FQNNGV. This CDR3 is built from 18 residues. CDR3 nucleotides: TGTGCCAGCAGCCAGGACAGGGGGCCCCTCGCGAACACCGGGGAGCTGTTTTTT. Its translation: CASSQDRGPLANTGELFF. The variable domain in full, completed from reference TRBV11-2 and TRBJ2-2, reads EAGVAQSPRYKIIEKRQSVAFWCNPISGHATLYWYQQILGQGPKLLIQFQNNGVVDDSQLPKDRFSAERLKGVDSTLKIQPAKLEDSAVYLCASSQDRGPLANTGELFFGEGSRLTVL.

This clonotype was counted only a few times. This CDR3 reads CASSSSWDGYTF. CDR3 nucleotides: TGTGCCAGCAGCTCCTCCTGGGATGGCTACACCTTC. The gene calls are TRBV9 and TRBJ1-2; D gene unclear. V was clipped by 4 bases and J by 6 bases, with 10 bases between them. Germline values: CDR1 SGDLS, CDR2 YYNGEE. CDR3 length equals 12 residues.

V and J are TRBV29-1 and TRBJ2-2; D possibly corresponds to TRBD2 (5 bases). V was trimmed by 4 bases and J by 1 base, leaving 7 bases between them. Per germline, CDR1 SQVTM and CDR2 ANQGSEA. The CDR3 spans 13 residues. The chain's CDR3 is CSVGRENTGELFF. Here the CDR3 DNA reads TGCAGCGTTGGTCGGGAGAACACCGGGGAGCTGTTTTTT.

Written as DNA, the CDR3 is TGTGCCAGCAGGCACCAAATGTCGGCGGACTACACCTTC. This translates into CASRHQMSADYTF. The genes are TRBV13 and TRBJ1-2; D unclear. Trimming took 6 bases from V and 10 from J, leaving 18 bases between them. Germline V gives CDR1 PRHDT, CDR2 FYEKMQ (reference sequence). This CDR3 has 13 amino acids.

This clonotype was seen a handful of times. The rearrangement links TRBV27 to TRBJ1-3, with D hard to call. Germline V gene data show CDR1 as MNHEY and CDR2 as SMNVEV (reference sequence). Trimming stripped 4 bases from V and 2 bases from J, with 15 bases between. This CDR3 comprises 16 residues. The CDR3 region is CASSYLTPETGNTIYF. The CDR3 region has the DNA TGTGCCAGCAGTTACCTGACTCCCGAGACTGGAAACACCATATATTTT.

This clonotype turned up a few times. It may be a read error: a sequence one base away is much more abundant. V gene TRBV11-2 combines with J gene TRBJ2-5, with D perhaps matching TRBD1 or TRBD2 (6 bases each). The CDR3 has 18 residues. V gave up 0 bases and J gave up 1 base, with 18 bases separating them. CDR1 and CDR2 (germline): SGHAT, FQNNGV. CDR3 protein: CASSLDTRGRGLQETQYF. The CDR3 region has the DNA TGTGCCAGCAGCTTAGATACGAGGGGCAGGGGACTCCAAGAGACCCAGTACTTC.

This clonotype has at least ten counts. The rearrangement joins TRBV11-2 to TRBJ2-2, with TRBD2 matching 7 bases. CDR1 is SGHAT, CDR2 FQNNGV, per germline. Germline trimming cut 6 bases from V and 1 base from J; bases unmatched to any gene: 2. This CDR3 spans 14 amino acids. The CDR3 spells CASRGEGNTGELFF. The CDR3 bases are TGTGCCAGCAGGGGGGAGGGGAACACCGGGGAGCTGTTTTTT.

The chain couples TRBV19 to TRBJ1-5; no firm D call. CDR3 size: 14 residues. V was trimmed by 1 base and J by 1 base, leaving 5 bases between them. Germline V gene sequence: CDR1 LNHDA, CDR2 SQIVND (reference sequence). CDR3 sequence (DNA): TGTGCCAGTAGTATAGTGGCCAGCAATCAGCCCCAGCATTTT. Its translation is CASSIVASNQPQHF.

Concerning this clonotype: Germline and junction disagree at one end, which may indicate a read error. This rearrangement joins TRBV3-1 to TRBJ2-5; D not resolved. The CDR3 has 14 residues. From germline, CDR1 is LGHDT and CDR2 YNNKEL (reference sequence). The CDR3 DNA is TGTGCCAGCAGCCAACTAATAGCACAAGAGACCCGGTACTTC. Amino acid sequence: CASSQLIAQETRYF.